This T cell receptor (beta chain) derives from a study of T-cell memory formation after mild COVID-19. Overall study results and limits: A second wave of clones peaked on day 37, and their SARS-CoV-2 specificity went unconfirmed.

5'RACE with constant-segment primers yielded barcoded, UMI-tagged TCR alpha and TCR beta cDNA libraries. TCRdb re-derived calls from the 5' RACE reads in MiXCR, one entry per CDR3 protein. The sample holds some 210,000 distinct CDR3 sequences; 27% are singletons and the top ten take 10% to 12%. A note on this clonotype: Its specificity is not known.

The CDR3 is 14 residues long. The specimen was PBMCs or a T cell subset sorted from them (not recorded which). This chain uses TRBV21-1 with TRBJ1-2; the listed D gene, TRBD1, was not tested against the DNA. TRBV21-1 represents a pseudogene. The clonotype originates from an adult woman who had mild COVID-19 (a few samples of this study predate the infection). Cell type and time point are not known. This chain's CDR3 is CASSKTGGHGGYTF. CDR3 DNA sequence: TGTGCCAGCAGCAAAACGGGGGGCCACGGTGGCTACACCTTC.